This T cell receptor beta chain originates from a study of monozygotic twins with inflammatory bowel disease. This CDR3 is built from 14 residues. An amount of 3500 ng of total RNA was used for each TCR library. Amplification used two nested PCRs: approximately 15 cycles, then 8 to 10 cycles, on TCRalpha/TCRbeta cDNA. TCRdb reprocessed the 5' RACE reads; each CDR3 protein has one entry and no DNA is given. This repertoire comprises fewer than 200,000 distinct CDR3 sequences; its ten largest clones make up around 2.4%. Collection of a roughly 2.7 ml blood sample took place per donor. This chain links TRBV12-3 or TRBV12-4 with TRBJ2-7; the TCRdb call, TRBD2, lacks DNA for checking. This receptor was obtained from a human donor with ulcerative colitis or Crohn's disease, or a healthy co-twin of an affected twin (not recorded which). The sequencing input was blood. The chain's CDR3 is CASSPWTASYEQYF.